This entry lists 28 T cell receptor beta chains sequenced from one sample in a study of CD8+ T cells in alopecia areata. RNA was isolated and reverse transcribed to cDNA, the sequencing template. Repertoires were generated with immunoSEQ multiplex PCR, while TCRdb's copy carries only in-frame clones and drops some. Here the sample spans about 110,000 clones, under 60% being singletons. Sequenced input: NKG2D-low CD8+ T cells sorted from blood. The receptors were sampled from a human donor with alopecia areata.

Concerning this clone: This sample also contains other DNA sequences that code for the same CDR3. The CDR3 nucleotides are TGTGCCAGCAGCTTGGGGTTAGCGGGAGTATATAATGAGCAGTTCTTC. Translated: CASSLGLAGVYNEQFF. The J gene is TRBJ2-1, the V gene TRBV5-6; TRBD2 aligns across 9 bases. CDR1 and CDR2 from the germline V gene are SGHDT and YYEEEE. This CDR3 is built from 16 residues. After removal of 0 bases from V and 7 bases from J, the junction contained 8 bases not matched to a gene.

The V gene is TRBV27, the J gene TRBJ2-3; TRBD2 matches at 8 bases. The CDR3 spans 17 residues. The germline V gene encodes CDR1 MNHEY and CDR2 SMNVEV (reference sequence). Trimming removed 10 bases from V and 4 bases from J; junction bases left unmatched: 19. The CDR3 bases are TGTGCCACCAGGACCGCGGGAGCGGGGGTTGGTCCAGATACGCAGTATTTT. It codes for CATRTAGAGVGPDTQYF.

This clone appeared once. The chain is built from TRBV30 and TRBJ2-7, with 10 bases matching TRBD2. The germline V gene has CDR1 GTSNPN and CDR2 SVGIG (reference sequence). CDR3 length: 14 amino acids. V trimming: 3 bases; J trimming: 5 bases; junction bases outside the gene matches: 7. The CDR3: CAWRRPAGGHEQYF. For the CDR3, the DNA is TGTGCCTGGAGACGACCAGCGGGAGGGCACGAGCAGTACTTC.

This clone was counted between two and nine times. This chain connects TRBV4-2 to TRBJ2-1; tentative D call: TRBD2 (5 bases). V lost 0 bases and J lost 6, with 12 bases in between. The germline gives CDR1 LGHNA, CDR2 YNFKEQ. CDR3 length: 15 residues. The CDR3 reads CASSQEEEGGNEQFF. As DNA, the CDR3 is TGTGCCAGCAGCCAAGAAGAAGAGGGTGGCAATGAGCAGTTCTTC.

The V gene is TRBV14, the J gene TRBJ2-7; maybe TRBD1 (5 bases). The V gene's germline CDR1 is SGHDN and CDR2 FVKESK. The germline V and J ends were trimmed by 2 bases and 0 bases, with 11 bases remaining between them. This CDR3 spans 15 amino acids. CDR3 DNA sequence: TGTGCCAGCAGCCAAACTCCCGACAGCTCCTACGAGCAGTACTTC. This codes for CASSQTPDSSYEQYF.

The V gene is TRBV14, the J gene TRBJ2-7; 10 nucleotides line up with TRBD2. Germline-derived CDR1 and CDR2 are SGHDN and FVKESK. This CDR3 spans 14 amino acids. V lost 2 bases and J lost 5; bases outside the gene matches: 3. CDR3 sequence reads: CASSQLAGDNEQYF. CDR3 bases: TGTGCCAGCAGCCAACTAGCGGGAGACAACGAGCAGTACTTC.

CDR3 in amino acids: CASSLEVGGSAEQFF. The CDR3 DNA reads TGTGCCAGCAGCTTGGAGGTGGGCGGGAGCGCTGAGCAGTTCTTC. The rearrangement links TRBV11-2 to TRBJ2-1, with TRBD2 matching 7 bases. The J segment lost 9 bases and the V segment lost 3 bases, leaving 11 bases of the junction unmatched. CDR1 and CDR2 from the germline V gene are SGHAT and FQNNGV. The CDR3 totals 15 residues.

This rearrangement joins TRBV29-1 to TRBJ2-3, with TRBD2 as a possible D gene (5 bases). This CDR3 region has 12 residues. V shed 4 bases and J shed 6 bases, with 11 bases lying between them. Per the germline V gene, CDR1 is SQVTM and CDR2 is ANQGSEA. The CDR3 DNA reads TGCAGCGTTGCTGGGAGACTCGATACGCAGTATTTT. Translated: CSVAGRLDTQYF.

This clone was observed a few times. This chain uses TRBV29-1 with TRBJ2-5, with TRBD1 matching over 7 bases. This CDR3 comprises 13 residues. Germline loops: CDR1 SQVTM, CDR2 ANQGSEA. The V gene end was trimmed by 5 bases and the J gene end by 1 base; junction bases not matched to a gene: 4. The CDR3 here is CSVSWDSQETQYF. CDR3 coding DNA: TGCAGCGTTTCCTGGGACAGCCAAGAGACCCAGTACTTC.

In this sample, this clone turned up once. As DNA, the CDR3 is TGCGCCAGCAGCCAAGTAGCGGGAGCTAAAGAGACCCAGTACTTC. It specifies CASSQVAGAKETQYF. The J gene is TRBJ2-5, the V gene TRBV4-1; 9 positions agree with TRBD2. V lost 1 base, J lost 3 bases, and 3 bases stayed unmatched. The CDR3 totals 15 residues. Germline loops: CDR1 MGHRA, CDR2 YSYEKL.

The rearrangement joins TRBV25-1 to TRBJ2-3; possibly TRBD2 for D (6 bases). Germline assignment: CDR1 MGHDK and CDR2 SYGVNS. This CDR3 comprises 16 residues. Trimming removed 5 bases from V and 2 bases from J, with 17 bases in between. CDR3 DNA: TGTGCCAGCAGTTCTTCCGGGACTCTGTCCACAGATACGCAGTATTTT. As protein: CASSSSGTLSTDTQYF.

Only a few counts were recorded for this clone. The chain recombines TRBV29-1 with TRBJ1-2; D perhaps matches TRBD1 (5 bases). Trimming took off 6 bases at V and 4 bases at J, with 21 bases between the two ends. The CDR3 spans 15 residues. Germline CDR1 is SQVTM and CDR2 is ANQGSEA. The CDR3 DNA is TGCAGCGTCACAAGTGGTAGGGGAGCCGGCTATGGCTACACCTTC. This translates into CSVTSGRGAGYGYTF.

The chain recombines TRBV2 with TRBJ2-3, with 7 bases that match TRBD1. The germline V gene encodes CDR1 SNHLY and CDR2 FYNNEI. With 6 bases clipped from V and 2 bases from J, the junction kept 11 bases outside the gene matches. The CDR3 runs 16 residues. CDR3 coding DNA: TGTGCCAGCAGGCACCGGGACAGAGAATTCACAGATACGCAGTATTTT. Amino acid sequence: CASRHRDREFTDTQYF.

CDR3 DNA: TGCAGCGTAGAGGGACTAGCGGGAAAGTACAATGAGCAGTTCTTC. Translating it yields CSVEGLAGKYNEQFF. This rearrangement joins TRBV29-1 to TRBJ2-1; 13 bases match TRBD2. The V gene end was trimmed by 6 bases and the J gene end by 4 bases; junction bases not matched to a gene: 6. The CDR3 loop spans 15 amino acids. In germline, CDR1 is SQVTM, CDR2 ANQGSEA.

There are a few counts of this clone. The V and J genes are TRBV28 and TRBJ2-7, with 7 bases matching TRBD2. Trimming cost V 6 bases and J 1 base; bases outside gene matches: 9. CDR3 length: 15 amino acids. Germline V CDR1 and CDR2: MDHEN, SYDVKM. CDR3 coding DNA: TGTGCCAGCAGCGTAGGGGCTAGCGGATCCTACGAGCAGTACTTC. The encoded protein is CASSVGASGSYEQYF.

This rearrangement joins TRBV19 to TRBJ2-1, with a possible D match to TRBD2 (5 bases). The CDR3 loop spans 12 amino acids. The germline V gene encodes CDR1 LNHDA and CDR2 SQIVND (reference sequence). Trimming removed 4 bases at V and 7 bases at J, with 8 bases between. The CDR3, as DNA: TGTGCCAGTAGTACTGGACTTAATGAGCAGTTCTTC. Protein: CASSTGLNEQFF.

The chain has TRBV29-1 and TRBJ2-2, with a tentative D call TRBD2 (5 bases). Germline assignment: CDR1 SQVTM and CDR2 ANQGSEA. Trimming took 5 bases from V and 6 from J, leaving 7 bases between them. This CDR3 has 11 amino acids. CDR3 region: CSVWRAGELFF. The CDR3 nucleotides read TGCAGCGTTTGGCGGGCCGGGGAGCTGTTTTTT.

The rearrangement joins TRBV6-1 to TRBJ2-4; D is possibly TRBD2 (6 bases). Germline CDR1 is MNHNS and CDR2 is SASEGT. V was pared by 6 bases and J by 1 base, with 13 bases between. The CDR3 runs 15 residues. The CDR3 DNA is TGTGCCAGCAGAGCCCCTCGGGAGGCCAAAAACATTCAGTACTTC. Translating it yields CASRAPREAKNIQYF.

The chain has TRBV10-3 and TRBJ2-5; TRBD2 agrees at 13 bases. The CDR3 extends over 17 amino acids. CDR1 and CDR2 from the germline V gene are ENHRY and SYGVKD. V was clipped by 0 bases and J by 5 bases; unmatched bases: 6. This chain's CDR3 is CAISESILAGGPETQYF. In nucleotides, the CDR3 is TGTGCCATCAGTGAGTCCATACTAGCGGGAGGGCCGGAGACCCAGTACTTC.

A remark on this clone: The same CDR3 is also encoded by other DNA sequences in this sample. The genes are TRBV27 and TRBJ2-7; D gene uncertain. The CDR3 is made up of 13 amino acids. In germline, CDR1 is MNHEY, CDR2 SMNVEV (reference sequence). V was clipped by 2 bases and J by 3 bases, with 8 bases between them. The CDR3, as DNA: TGTGCCAGCAGTTTAACGGCAAGCTACGAGCAGTACTTC. It specifies CASSLTASYEQYF.

V gene TRBV14 combines with J gene TRBJ1-2, with D unclear. Trimming cost V 4 bases and J 0 bases, with 18 bases left between them. The CDR3 spans 17 residues. In germline, CDR1 is SGHDN, CDR2 FVKESK. CDR3: CASSPGRRSTANYGYTF. DNA of the CDR3: TGTGCCAGCAGCCCGGGGAGACGCTCCACCGCTAACTATGGCTACACCTTC.

The CDR3: CASSAFDRLAADTQYF. The CDR3 DNA follows: TGTGCCAGCAGTGCGTTTGACAGACTTGCAGCAGATACGCAGTATTTT. The V gene is TRBV2, the J gene TRBJ2-3; tentative D call: TRBD1 (5 bases). V was clipped by 4 bases and J by 4 bases, with 18 bases between them. The CDR3 runs 16 residues. Germline CDR1 SNHLY, CDR2 FYNNEI.

The chain has TRBV6-7 and TRBJ2-7; TRBD1 agrees at 11 bases. TRBV6-7 is an open reading frame whose function is uncertain. After removal of 5 bases from V and 6 bases from J, the junction contained 6 bases not matched to a gene. The CDR3 has 14 amino acids. The CDR3 bases are TGTGCCAGCAGTCCGGGACAGGGGGTATCCGAGCAGTACTTC. It is translated as CASSPGQGVSEQYF.

V gene TRBV30 combines with J gene TRBJ1-1; D might be TRBD1 (5 bases). CDR3 size: 11 residues. V lost 5 bases and J 4 bases, leaving 8 bases between the germline ends. The germline CDR1 and CDR2 sequences are GTSNPN and SVGIG (reference sequence). The CDR3 reads CAWGGVTEAFF. The CDR3 nucleotides are TGTGCCTGGGGGGGAGTCACTGAAGCTTTCTTT.

This rearrangement joins TRBV29-1 to TRBJ1-4; TRBD1 aligns across 10 bases. Germline trimming cut 8 bases from V and 7 bases from J; bases unmatched to any gene: 4. This CDR3 contains 12 residues. The germline V gene encodes CDR1 SQVTM and CDR2 ANQGSEA. In DNA, the CDR3 is TGCAGCATCCGGGACAGGGGTGAAAAACTGTTTTTT. Its translation: CSIRDRGEKLFF.

The rearrangement uses TRBV7-9 and TRBJ2-5, with 7 bases lining up with TRBD1. The CDR3 extends over 15 amino acids. CDR1 and CDR2 from the germline V gene are SEHNR and FQNEAQ (reference sequence). With V trimmed by 1 base and J by 5 bases, 7 bases remained unmatched. The CDR3 sequence: CASSLVARGLETQYF. The CDR3 nucleotides read TGTGCCAGCAGCTTAGTCGCCAGGGGGTTGGAGACCCAGTACTTC.

This clone appeared a few times. This chain connects TRBV19 to TRBJ2-2; no firm D call. Germline CDR1 reads LNHDA; CDR2 reads SQIVND (reference sequence). V was cut by 3 bases and J by 6 bases, with 8 bases left in between. CDR3 size: 13 residues. CDR3 sequence: CASSMKVAGELFF. In DNA, the CDR3 is TGTGCCAGTAGTATGAAGGTGGCCGGGGAGCTGTTTTTT. Full variable domain (outside the CDR3, taken from reference TRBV19 and TRBJ2-2): DGGITQSPKYLFRKEGQNVTLSCEQNLNHDAMYWYRQDPGQGLRLIYYSQIVNDFQKGDIAEGYSVSREKKESFPLTVTSAQKNPTAFYLCASSMKVAGELFFGEGSRLTVL.

The chain couples TRBV13 to TRBJ2-2, with TRBD1 matching over 12 bases. This CDR3 spans 15 amino acids. J was trimmed by 6 bases and V by 4 bases; bases with no gene match: 3. Germline loops: CDR1 PRHDT, CDR2 FYEKMQ (reference sequence). Written as DNA, the CDR3 is TGTGCCAGCAGCTGGGGACAGGGGGCGGCCGGGGAGCTGTTTTTT. Its translation: CASSWGQGAAGELFF.